The entry that follows covers one TCR beta chain sequence. As yet, its antigen is unknown. 5'RACE with constant-segment primers built TCRalpha and TCRbeta cDNA libraries with UMIs. TCRdb reprocessed the 5' RACE reads via MiXCR and lists one record per CDR3 protein. The table lists approximately 260,000 distinct CDR3 sequences, about a sixth of them singletons. Trimming pared 5 bases from V and 2 bases from J, leaving 13 bases between. This CDR3 is 15 amino acids long. This entry comes from a study of T-cell memory formation after mild COVID-19. Turning to the study itself: Largely, the TCR clusters proved donor specific.

Findings of the study overall: Still unconfirmed is whether the second-wave clones peaking on day 37 recognized SARS-CoV-2. Later expanders leaned toward CD4+, whereas clones contracting from day 15 to 85 were balanced CD4/CD8.

The chain joins TRBV12-3 or TRBV12-4 to TRBJ1-5, with a possible D match to TRBD1 (5 bases). The sample comprised PBMCs or a T cell subset sorted from them (not recorded which). The receptor comes from a man aged 18 to 29 who had mild COVID-19 (a few samples of this study predate the infection). Cell type and time point are not known. CDR3 bases: TGTGCCAGCAGTCCCCACGGGGGTGGCAATCAGCCCCAGCATTTT. It is translated as CASSPHGGGNQPQHF.